This entry concerns a single T cell receptor (beta chain). The antigen remains undetermined. At the time of sampling, donors were nominally healthy, though unrecorded immune exposures were likely. V trimming: 3 bases; J trimming: 7 bases; junction bases outside the gene matches: 7. The CDR3 covers 15 residues. CDR1 SEHNR and CDR2 FQNEAQ come from the germline V gene (reference sequence). The data stem from a study of cytomegalovirus exposure and HLA in healthy donors. Study results and caveats: It was reported that TCR beta sequences correctly inferred the HLA-A and HLA-B alleles for most subjects. Relative to equally common others, HLA-associated TCR beta chains showed greater clonal expansion in a later analysis.

The PCR employed 60 Vbeta primers together with 13 Jbeta primers. TCRdb's copy holds only in-frame clones and misses some; the assay was immunoSEQ multiplex PCR. The data show approximately 160,000 clones, with 75% to 80% seen just once and over 2% held by the top ten. This TCR was recovered from a woman in her 40s in good health and CMV-seropositive. The source material was PBMCs. The chain combines TRBV7-9 with TRBJ2-1; 9 nucleotides line up with TRBD2. The CDR3 coding sequence is TGTGCCAGCAGCTTGCGCGGGGGGGCCGAGAATGAGCAGTTCTTC. As protein: CASSLRGGAENEQFF.